The clone carrying this TCR beta chain was detected once. Its cognate antigen is unknown. Given the absence of the conserved phenylalanine or tryptophan at the CDR3 end, a read error is likely. This entry is derived from a study of tumor and adjacent non-tumor tissue in lung cancer. For the study at large: Aged about 30 to 76 years, patients included nine to eleven men and a few women with stage I to III disease. Whole-study findings and limits: In normal lung, the top 100 clones were significantly more dominant than in tumor.

V trimming: 7 bases; J trimming: 2 bases; junction bases outside the gene matches: 13. This CDR3 contains 16 residues. Germline V lookup: CDR1 MGHRA, CDR2 YSYEKL. TCRbeta libraries were built with three rounds of nested PCR, modified from ARM-PCR. TCRdb called the multiplex PCR reads again in MiXCR, with one record for every CDR3 protein. The sample includes about 110,000 distinct CDR3 sequences, nearly 85% of them seen just once. The template was RNA from unsorted bulk tissue. This clonotype was sampled from a man between 70 and 80 years old with non-small cell lung cancer. This chain connects TRBV4-1 to TRBJ2-5, with 7 bases aligning to TRBD2. Sample: lung tumor tissue. DNA of the CDR3: TGCGCCAGCAACCGCTTGGGACTAACGAATCAAGAGACCCAGTACTAC. It yields the protein CASNRLGLTNQETQYY.